This T cell receptor (beta chain) was found in a study of T cell repertoires in cytomegalovirus infection. Study background: The public TCR beta signatures pointed to both CMV infection and matching HLA type.

Germline V gene sequence: CDR1 SGDLS, CDR2 YYNGEE. V lost 2 bases, J lost 2 bases, and 6 bases stayed unmatched. The CDR3 contains 16 residues. MiXCR, applied by TCRdb to the reads, yields one record per CDR3 protein. In the table there are 250,000 to 300,000 distinct CDR3 sequences, about an eighth of which are singletons. This chain links TRBV9 with TRBJ2-1; 8 bases agree with TRBD2. Sequencing input: PBMCs. This clonotype was obtained from a human donor in good health (CMV status not recorded). Some clones in this sample may be carry-over from other donors' samples. The CDR3 DNA follows: TGTGCCAGCAGCGTGTTTAGCGGGGCTACCTACAATGAGCAGTTCTTC. Its protein is CASSVFSGATYNEQFF.